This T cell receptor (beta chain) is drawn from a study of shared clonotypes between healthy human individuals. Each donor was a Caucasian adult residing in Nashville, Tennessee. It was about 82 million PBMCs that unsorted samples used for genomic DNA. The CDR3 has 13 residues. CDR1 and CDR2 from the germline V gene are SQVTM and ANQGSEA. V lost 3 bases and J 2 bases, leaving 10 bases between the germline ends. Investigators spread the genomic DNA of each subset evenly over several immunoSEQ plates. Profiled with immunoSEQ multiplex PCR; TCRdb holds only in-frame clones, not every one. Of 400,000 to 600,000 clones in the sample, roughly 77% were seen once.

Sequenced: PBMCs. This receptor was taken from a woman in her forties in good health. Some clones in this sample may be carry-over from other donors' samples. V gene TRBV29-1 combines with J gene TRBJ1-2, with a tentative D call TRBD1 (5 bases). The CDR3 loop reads CSVERGRNYGYTF. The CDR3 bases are TGCAGCGTTGAGAGGGGACGGAACTATGGCTACACCTTC. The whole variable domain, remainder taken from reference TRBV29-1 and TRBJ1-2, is SAVISQKPSRDICQRGTSLTIQCQVDSQVTMMFWYRQQPGQSLTLIATANQGSEATYESGFVIDKFPISRPNLTFSTLTVSNMSPEDSSIYLCSVERGRNYGYTFGSGTRLTVV.